The 26 T cell receptor beta chains presented below share a single source sample, sequenced in a study of blood T cell repertoires in COVID-19. Some clones are missing from TCRdb's copy, which holds only in-frame ones; the method was immunoSEQ multiplex PCR. The top ten hold 10% of the sample, which has around 390,000 clones, approximately 87% seen once. The sequenced material came from PBMCs or T cells enriched from blood (not recorded which). The receptors shown here come from a woman between 50 and 59 years old who had recovered from COVID-19.

The chain links TRBV27 to TRBJ2-3; no clear D gene. Trimming pared 6 bases from V and 0 bases from J, leaving 13 bases between. Germline V gives CDR1 MNHEY, CDR2 SMNVEV (reference sequence). This CDR3 has 15 residues. The CDR3 loop reads CASSLMPVSTDTQYF. CDR3 in DNA: TGTGCCAGCAGCTTGATGCCAGTTAGCACAGATACGCAGTATTTT.

A note on this clone: Other DNA sequences from this sample encode an identical CDR3 as well. The chain links TRBV19 to TRBJ1-1, with 8 bases aligning to TRBD1. The CDR3 is 13 amino acids. After removal of 3 bases from V and 4 bases from J, the junction contained 1 base not matched to a gene. Germline CDR1 is LNHDA and CDR2 is SQIVND (reference sequence). Here the CDR3 reads CASSIDRGTEAFF. DNA for the CDR3: TGTGCCAGTAGTATCGACAGGGGCACTGAAGCTTTCTTT.

The V gene is TRBV5-1, the J gene TRBJ1-1; a possible D gene is TRBD1 (6 bases). V was clipped by 3 bases and J by 4 bases, with 19 bases between them. The length of the CDR3 is 16 residues. Germline CDR1 is SGHRS and CDR2 is YFSETQ. CDR3 in amino acids: CASSSSAGASGTEAFF. The CDR3 DNA follows: TGCGCCAGCAGCTCATCGGCAGGGGCCAGCGGCACTGAAGCTTTCTTT.

V gene TRBV9 combines with J gene TRBJ1-3; D ambiguous. V was pared by 0 bases and J by 4 bases, with 14 bases between. This CDR3 is built from 16 residues. Germline V lookup: CDR1 SGDLS, CDR2 YYNGEE. CDR3 residues: CASSVAPPVSGNTIYF. The CDR3 coding sequence is TGTGCCAGCAGCGTAGCACCCCCGGTCTCGGGAAACACCATATATTTT.

This clone was counted a few times. This rearrangement joins TRBV2 to TRBJ1-1; no clear D. The V gene's germline CDR1 is SNHLY and CDR2 FYNNEI. This CDR3 spans 13 amino acids. The V and J ends lost 1 base and 5 bases respectively, with 8 bases between them. The chain's CDR3 is CASSEVELTEAFF. The CDR3 bases are TGTGCCAGCAGTGAAGTCGAGTTGACTGAAGCTTTCTTT.

The V call is TRBV6-5, the J call TRBJ2-7; D is perhaps TRBD1 (6 bases). There are 15 residues in the CDR3. Germline CDR1 MNHEY, CDR2 SVGAGI. Trimming pared 0 bases from V and 1 base from J, leaving 10 bases between. In DNA form, the CDR3 reads TGTGCCAGCAGTTACTCCGACAGGAGATCCTACGAGCAGTACTTC. The encoded protein is CASSYSDRRSYEQYF.

The chain has TRBV19 and TRBJ1-5; D might be TRBD1 (5 bases). Between the trimmed V and J ends, which lost 4 bases and 5 bases, there was a span of 24 bases. Germline CDR1 reads LNHDA; CDR2 reads SQIVND (reference sequence). There are 18 residues in the CDR3. The CDR3 spells CASSNPPIQVSGDQPQHF. The CDR3 coding sequence is TGTGCCAGTAGTAACCCCCCGATACAAGTTTCGGGGGATCAGCCCCAGCATTTT.

The chain links TRBV2 to TRBJ2-7, with 9 bases aligning to TRBD2. This CDR3 is built from 21 residues. After removal of 5 bases from V and 6 bases from J, the junction contained 29 bases not matched to a gene. Germline V lookup: CDR1 SNHLY, CDR2 FYNNEI. The CDR3 DNA reads as TGTGCCAGCAGTACGACTACGGGCCTCAGAGTAGCGGGGGAGTCGTCGTCCGAGCAGTACTTC. Translation gives CASSTTTGLRVAGESSSEQYF. Complete variable domain (other parts from reference TRBV2 and TRBJ2-7): EPEVTQTPSHQVTQMGQEVILRCVPISNHLYFYWYRQILGQKVEFLVSFYNNEISEKSEIFDDQFSVERPDGSNFTLKIRSTKLEDSAMYFCASSTTTGLRVAGESSSEQYFGPGTRLTVT.

The chain is built from TRBV28 and TRBJ2-2; 8 bases align to TRBD1. V lost 6 bases, J lost 2 bases, and 5 bases stayed unmatched. The CDR3 totals 15 residues. CDR1 MDHEN and CDR2 SYDVKM come from the germline V gene. The DNA for the CDR3 is TGTGCCAGCAGCCAGGGACAGGTCAACACCGGGGAGCTGTTTTTT. Translated: CASSQGQVNTGELFF.

The chain recombines TRBV19 with TRBJ2-2, with 7 bases matching TRBD1. The CDR3 length is 15 residues. With V trimmed by 5 bases and J by 1 base, 4 bases remained unmatched. Looked up from germline, CDR1 is LNHDA and CDR2 is SQIVND (reference sequence). The CDR3 loop reads CASSPRQGNTGELFF. Here the CDR3 DNA reads TGTGCCAGTAGTCCGCGACAGGGGAACACCGGGGAGCTGTTTTTT.

This clone was counted only a few times. The chain joins TRBV28 to TRBJ2-7; TRBD2 aligns across 7 bases. This CDR3 has 14 residues. After removal of 10 bases from V and 3 bases from J, the junction contained 12 bases not matched to a gene. From germline, CDR1 is MDHEN and CDR2 SYDVKM. The CDR3 is CATSAGTKRYEQYF. Here the CDR3 DNA reads TGTGCCACCTCAGCCGGGACTAAACGCTACGAGCAGTACTTC.

The chain is built from TRBV5-1 and TRBJ2-2; D is possibly TRBD2 (6 bases). V shed 7 bases and J shed 2 bases, with 15 bases lying between them. CDR3 size: 15 residues. From germline, CDR1 is SGHRS and CDR2 YFSETQ. The CDR3 here is CASRYGRGNTGELFF. CDR3 sequence (DNA): TGCGCCAGCCGCTATGGGCGGGGAAACACCGGGGAGCTGTTTTTT.

The chain is built from TRBV18 and TRBJ2-3; 11 bases fit TRBD2. The CDR3 is 16 amino acids. In germline, CDR1 is KGHSH, CDR2 LQKENI. The junction had 1 base not matched to a gene; V was cut back by 0 bases and J by 2 bases. For the CDR3, the DNA is TGTGCCAGCTCACCACCACTAGCGGGAGTCACAGATACGCAGTATTTT. Translation: CASSPPLAGVTDTQYF.

This chain links TRBV18 with TRBJ2-2; TRBD1 might be the D (6 bases). The V gene lost 3 bases and the J gene lost 4 bases, with 6 bases spanning the gap. CDR1 KGHSH and CDR2 LQKENI come from the germline V gene. There are 13 residues in the CDR3. The CDR3 loop reads CASSPTGTGELFF. DNA of the CDR3: TGTGCCAGCTCACCGACAGGCACCGGGGAGCTGTTTTTT.

This clone was picked up one time. The V call is TRBV7-3, the J call TRBJ1-1; possibly TRBD1 for D (6 bases). The CDR3 runs 16 residues. V lost 5 bases and J lost 0, with 16 bases in between. Germline-derived CDR1 and CDR2 are SGHTA and FQGTGA. The CDR3 DNA reads TGTGCCAGCAGCCGAACGCCCGGGACAATGAACACTGAAGCTTTCTTT. Translating gives CASSRTPGTMNTEAFF.

V gene TRBV12-3 or TRBV12-4 combines with J gene TRBJ2-7; 7 nucleotides agree with TRBD2. The CDR3 runs 13 residues. Trimming removed 8 bases from V and 5 bases from J; junction bases left unmatched: 9. The chain's CDR3 is CASGDGGFNEQYF. CDR3 coding DNA: TGTGCCAGCGGTGACGGGGGGTTCAACGAGCAGTACTTC.

This chain connects TRBV10-3 to TRBJ2-7, with 9 bases identical to TRBD1. V lost 10 bases to trimming and J lost 4 bases; unmatched junction nucleotides: 14. The CDR3 extends over 15 amino acids. The germline V gene has CDR1 ENHRY and CDR2 SYGVKD. As DNA, the CDR3 is TGTGCCACCGATCTCGAACAGGGGGCATTATACGAGCAGTACTTC. Its protein product is CATDLEQGALYEQYF.

The chain uses TRBV27 and TRBJ2-2; a possible D gene is TRBD2 (5 bases). The CDR3 is 16 residues long. Germline loops: CDR1 MNHEY, CDR2 SMNVEV (reference sequence). Between the trimmed V and J ends, which lost 5 bases and 4 bases, there was a span of 17 bases. This chain's CDR3 is CASSPPGRMSTGELFF. DNA of the CDR3: TGTGCCAGCAGTCCCCCGGGAAGAATGTCCACCGGGGAGCTGTTTTTT.

In its sample, this clone was seen a few times. V and J are TRBV5-1 and TRBJ1-4; a possible D gene is TRBD1 (5 bases). The V end lost 0 bases, the J end lost 7 bases, and 16 bases lay between the germline ends. Germline V gives CDR1 SGHRS, CDR2 YFSETQ. This CDR3 is built from 16 residues. The CDR3 sequence: CASSLVGVGLGEKLFF. CDR3 nucleotide sequence: TGCGCCAGCAGCTTGGTAGGGGTGGGCCTTGGTGAAAAACTGTTTTTT.

This clone was counted only a few times. The chain couples TRBV15 to TRBJ2-2; D unresolved. Trimming cost V 3 bases and J 2 bases, with 7 bases left between them. Germline assignment: CDR1 LNHNV and CDR2 YYDKDF (reference sequence). The CDR3 has 14 residues. The CDR3, as DNA: TGTGCCACCAGCAGCTTACAAAACACCGGGGAGCTGTTTTTT. Translating gives CATSSLQNTGELFF. Together with reference TRBV15 and TRBJ2-2, the CDR3 gives the full variable domain: DAMVIQNPRYQVTQFGKPVTLSCSQTLNHNVMYWYQQKSSQAPKLLFHYYDKDFNNEADTPDNFQSRRPNTSFCFLDIRSPGLGDTAMYLCATSSLQNTGELFFGEGSRLTVL.

The chain combines TRBV27 with TRBJ1-4; D may be TRBD1 (5 bases). CDR1 is MNHEY, CDR2 SMNVEV, per germline (reference sequence). Trimming cost V 5 bases and J 5 bases, with 12 bases left between them. The CDR3 is 14 residues long. The CDR3 loop reads CASSLTSGNEKLFF. The CDR3 coding sequence is TGTGCCAGCAGTCTCACCTCAGGGAATGAAAAACTGTTTTTT.

This chain joins TRBV7-9 and TRBJ2-5; TRBD1 might be the D (6 bases). The CDR3 is 13 amino acids. Trimming took 6 bases from V and 5 from J, leaving 13 bases between them. In germline, CDR1 is SEHNR, CDR2 FQNEAQ (reference sequence). CDR3 in amino acids: CASRRLGAETQYF. The CDR3, as DNA: TGTGCCAGCAGGCGGTTGGGGGCCGAGACCCAGTACTTC.

The sample holds a few counts of this clone. This chain links TRBV3-1 (or the pseudogene TRBV3-2) with TRBJ1-3; perhaps TRBD1 as D (6 bases). V lost 5 bases, J lost 1 base, and 9 bases lay in between. CDR1 is LGHDT, CDR2 YNNKEL, per germline (reference sequence). The CDR3 contains 14 residues. Here the CDR3 reads CASSNRVSGNTIYF. The DNA of the CDR3 is TGTGCCAGCAGCAACAGGGTATCTGGAAACACCATATATTTT.

The chain recombines TRBV15 with TRBJ2-7, with 7 bases that match TRBD1. V gave up 1 base and J gave up 4 bases; unmatched junction bases: 7. CDR3 length: 15 amino acids. From germline, CDR1 is LNHNV and CDR2 YYDKDF (reference sequence). For the CDR3, the DNA is TGTGCCACCAGCAGAGGAGGGACAGAGCTATACGAGCAGTACTTC. It is translated as CATSRGGTELYEQYF.

The CDR3 DNA reads as TGCGCCAGCAGCTGGCCAATTACAGGGGGAGAAGGCTACACCTTC. This translates into CASSWPITGGEGYTF. The rearrangement links TRBV5-1 to TRBJ1-2; 8 nucleotides agree with TRBD1. The CDR3 covers 15 residues. Germline CDR1 is SGHRS and CDR2 is YFSETQ. The ends lost 3 bases at V and 8 bases at J; junction bases unmatched: 12.

The chain employs TRBV4-2 and TRBJ2-7, with D perhaps TRBD2 (6 bases). CDR1 is LGHNA and CDR2 is YNFKEQ in the germline V gene. The CDR3 covers 16 residues. Trimming removed 0 bases at V and 4 bases at J, with 16 bases between. The CDR3 DNA reads TGTGCCAGCAGCCAAGAAAAGGAGGGCCTAGCATACGAGCAGTACTTC. Residues: CASSQEKEGLAYEQYF.